These 15 T cell receptor beta chains came from one sample sequenced in a study of cytomegalovirus exposure and HLA in healthy donors. The PCR employed 60 Vbeta primers together with 13 Jbeta primers. Profiling relied on immunoSEQ multiplex PCR, and the TCRdb table lists in-frame clones only, not all of them. This sample has 100,000 to 150,000 clones, with approximately 80% found just once. Sequencing was performed on PBMCs. The receptors originated from a human donor in good health.

This clone has just a few counts. The J gene is TRBJ2-2, the V gene TRBV5-6, with TRBD1 identical over 8 bases. V gave up 2 bases and J gave up 5 bases; unmatched junction bases: 8. Per the germline V gene, CDR1 is SGHDT and CDR2 is YYEEEE. The CDR3 consists of 16 residues. In DNA, the CDR3 is TGTGCCAGCAGCTTTCAGCAGGGGGCGAGGACCGGGGAGCTGTTTTTT. Translating gives CASSFQQGARTGELFF.

This clone has only one observation. This sequence joins TRBV19 and TRBJ2-7; 12 nucleotides match TRBD2. Germline V gene lookup returns CDR1 LNHDA and CDR2 SQIVND (reference sequence). The CDR3 sequence is 18 residues long. With V trimmed by 6 bases and J by 7 bases, 19 bases remained unmatched. For the CDR3, the DNA is TGTGCCAGTAGCTCCCTGGGGGCTAGCGGGAGGGCGGTGGTTGAGCAGTACTTC. It encodes CASSSLGASGRAVVEQYF.

The gene calls are TRBV2 and TRBJ1-4; TRBD1 agrees at 7 bases. V gave up 3 bases and J gave up 7 bases; unmatched junction bases: 5. From germline, CDR1 is SNHLY and CDR2 FYNNEI. The CDR3 loop spans 14 amino acids. The CDR3 nucleotides read TGTGCCAGCAGTGATGGACAGGAGCGTGAAAAACTGTTTTTT. Translation: CASSDGQEREKLFF.

The genes are TRBV7-9 and TRBJ2-7; 11 bases are a match to TRBD2. The CDR3 is made up of 15 amino acids. Trimming removed 2 bases from V and 5 bases from J; junction bases left unmatched: 5. Germline lookup yields CDR1 SEHNR and CDR2 FQNEAQ (reference sequence). The CDR3 coding sequence is TGTGCCAGCAGCTTATCTGGGACTAGCGGAAACGAGCAGTACTTC. Amino acids: CASSLSGTSGNEQYF. The variable domain in full, with the rest retrieved from reference TRBV7-9 and TRBJ2-7, is DTGVSQNPRHKITKRGQNVTFRCDPISEHNRLYWYRQTLGQGPEFLTYFQNEAQLEKSRLLSDRFSAERPKGSFSTLEIQRTEQGDSAMYLCASSLSGTSGNEQYFGPGTRLTVT.

The DNA for the CDR3 is TGTGCCAGTAGTATAGGAGGACAGACAAAACTGTTTTTT. It translates to CASSIGGQTKLFF. The chain is built from TRBV19 and TRBJ1-4; possible D gene TRBD1, 6 bases. Between the trimmed V and J ends, which lost 1 base and 10 bases, there was a span of 10 bases. Germline V gene lookup returns CDR1 LNHDA and CDR2 SQIVND (reference sequence). The CDR3 is 13 amino acids.

The chain is built from TRBV27 and TRBJ2-7; 11 bases line up with TRBD1. Losses at the gene ends were 5 bases for V and 9 bases for J; bases not matched to a gene: 15. The CDR3 contains 16 residues. Germline lookup yields CDR1 MNHEY and CDR2 SMNVEV (reference sequence). The CDR3 DNA is TGTGCCAGCAGTCCAACTCCTCGGGACAGGGGGAAGCCGCAGTACTTC. Its translation is CASSPTPRDRGKPQYF.

This clone was recorded only once. This rearrangement joins TRBV11-3 to TRBJ1-1; 9 nucleotides line up with TRBD1. Germline V gives CDR1 SGHNT, CDR2 YENEEA. This CDR3 contains 15 residues. V gave up 5 bases and J gave up 1 base; unmatched junction bases: 5. The CDR3 sequence is CASSLRQGGNTEAFF. Written as DNA, the CDR3 is TGTGCCAGCAGCCTCCGACAGGGGGGGAACACTGAAGCTTTCTTT. Complete variable domain (other parts from reference TRBV11-3 and TRBJ1-1): EAGVVQSPRYKIIEKKQPVAFWCNPISGHNTLYWYLQNLGQGPELLIRYENEEAVDDSQLPKDRFSAERLKGVDSTLKIQPAELGDSAVYLCASSLRQGGNTEAFFGQGTRLTVV.

This chain links TRBV19 with TRBJ1-5; a weak D match, TRBD1 (5 bases). CDR3 length: 15 amino acids. The V gene's germline CDR1 is LNHDA and CDR2 SQIVND (reference sequence). Trimming removed 2 bases at V and 1 base at J, with 9 bases between. The CDR3 spells CASSILGGSNQPQHF. DNA for the CDR3: TGTGCCAGTAGTATACTGGGGGGGAGCAATCAGCCCCAGCATTTT.

The V gene is TRBV5-4, the J gene TRBJ2-7, with a weak D call TRBD2 (6 bases). The length of the CDR3 is 15 residues. Between the trimmed V and J ends, which lost 4 bases and 2 bases, there was a span of 16 bases. The germline CDR1 and CDR2 sequences are SGHNT and YYREEE (reference sequence). CDR3 sequence: CASSPPGTATYEQYF. CDR3 DNA sequence: TGTGCCAGCAGCCCCCCCGGGACTGCAACCTACGAGCAGTACTTC.

This clone was observed a few times. V gene TRBV5-1 combines with J gene TRBJ1-1; possible D gene TRBD1, 6 bases. The V and J ends lost 4 bases and 4 bases respectively, with 8 bases between them. Germline V gene sequence: CDR1 SGHRS, CDR2 YFSETQ. The CDR3 runs to 12 residues. This CDR3 reads CASSRTATEAFF. In DNA, the CDR3 is TGCGCCAGCAGCCGGACAGCCACTGAAGCTTTCTTT.

The chain couples TRBV4-1 to TRBJ2-3, with TRBD2 matching 9 bases. Germline CDR1 MGHRA, CDR2 YSYEKL. This CDR3 comprises 16 residues. J gave up 4 bases and V 3 bases, and 8 bases lay outside the gene matches. As DNA, the CDR3 is TGCGCCAGCAGCCACGATAGGCGGGAGGGCCCAGATACGCAGTATTTT. It specifies CASSHDRREGPDTQYF.

On this clone itself: This specimen includes other DNA sequences encoding the same CDR3. The chain is built from TRBV4-1 and TRBJ1-3; no definite D call. The V end was cut by 2 bases, the J end by 0 bases, with 14 bases between. CDR1 and CDR2 from the germline V gene are MGHRA and YSYEKL. The CDR3 extends over 17 amino acids. CDR3 sequence: CASSQSPPGNSGNTIYF. The CDR3 bases are TGCGCCAGCAGCCAATCCCCCCCGGGAAACTCTGGAAACACCATATATTTT.

The chain combines TRBV6-1 with TRBJ2-7; 8 nucleotides align to TRBD2. There are 14 residues in the CDR3. The junction had 4 bases not matched to a gene; V was cut back by 6 bases and J by 0 bases. The germline V gene encodes CDR1 MNHNS and CDR2 SASEGT. CDR3 sequence: CASSGGGSSYEQYF. The CDR3 nucleotides read TGTGCCAGCAGCGGGGGGGGCAGCTCCTACGAGCAGTACTTC.

The chain couples TRBV5-1 to TRBJ1-1; D may be TRBD1 (5 bases). The ends were cut back, 0 bases at V and 4 bases at J, with 13 bases in the middle. The CDR3 runs to 15 residues. Germline lookup yields CDR1 SGHRS and CDR2 YFSETQ. CDR3 protein: CASSLVAGSGTEAFF. DNA of the CDR3: TGCGCCAGCAGCTTGGTGGCAGGGTCGGGCACTGAAGCTTTCTTT.

The gene calls are TRBV6-1 and TRBJ2-1; TRBD2 agrees at 8 bases. The germline gives CDR1 MNHNS, CDR2 SASEGT. Trimming removed 2 bases from V and 4 bases from J; junction bases left unmatched: 7. The CDR3 has 16 amino acids. The CDR3 nucleotides are TGTGCCAGCAGTGAACTTAGCGGGGTTGGGTACAATGAGCAGTTCTTC. Translated, it gives CASSELSGVGYNEQFF.